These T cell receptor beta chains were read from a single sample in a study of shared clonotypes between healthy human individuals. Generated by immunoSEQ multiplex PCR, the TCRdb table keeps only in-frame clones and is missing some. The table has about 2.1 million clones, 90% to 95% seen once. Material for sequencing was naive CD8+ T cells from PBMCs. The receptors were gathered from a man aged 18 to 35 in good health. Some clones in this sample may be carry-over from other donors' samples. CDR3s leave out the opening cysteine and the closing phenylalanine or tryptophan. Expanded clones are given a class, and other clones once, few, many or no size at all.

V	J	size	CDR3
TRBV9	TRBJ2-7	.	ASSGRLGHSSYEQY
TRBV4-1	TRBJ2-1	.	ASSQRGEPYNEQF
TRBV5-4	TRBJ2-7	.	ASSFLGGSYEQY
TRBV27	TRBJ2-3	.	ASSTLAGGPDTQY
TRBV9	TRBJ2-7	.	ASSVAAAGGYEQY
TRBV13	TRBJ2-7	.	ASSYGTINEQY
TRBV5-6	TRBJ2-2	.	ASSFLQGEPATGELF
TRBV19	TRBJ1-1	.	ASSIRGNTEAF
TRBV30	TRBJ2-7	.	AWSARTTYEQY
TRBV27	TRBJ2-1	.	ASSLSGSSYNEQF
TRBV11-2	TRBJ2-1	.	ASSLGTSGRGGEQF
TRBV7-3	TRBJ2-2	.	ASSLDVGLAGENTGELF
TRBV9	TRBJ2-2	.	ASSVYTGELF
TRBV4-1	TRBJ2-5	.	ASSQVGLRGETQY
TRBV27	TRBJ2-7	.	ASSLFPDRGYYEQY
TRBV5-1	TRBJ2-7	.	ASSLGQGLRYEQY
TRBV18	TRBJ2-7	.	ASSLGATPSEQY
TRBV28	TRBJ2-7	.	ASSSGLTYEQY
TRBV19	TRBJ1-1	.	ASSTDREGKDTEAF
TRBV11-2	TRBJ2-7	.	ASSLDSAHEQY
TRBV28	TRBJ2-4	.	ASSSFLEQTKNIQY
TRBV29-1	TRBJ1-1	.	SVGDRGTSEAF
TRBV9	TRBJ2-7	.	ASSVTGGPYEQY
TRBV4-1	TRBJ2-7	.	ASSQVHRDEQY
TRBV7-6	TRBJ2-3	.	ASSWGTDTQY
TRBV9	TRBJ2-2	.	ASSVSRGELF
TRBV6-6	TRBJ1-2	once	ASSYSSTGFYGYT
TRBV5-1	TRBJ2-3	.	ASSLSGRADTQY
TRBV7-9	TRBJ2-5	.	ASSQESFSETQY
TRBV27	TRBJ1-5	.	ASSPRPYSNQPQH
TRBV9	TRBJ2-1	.	ASSFLPASYNEQF
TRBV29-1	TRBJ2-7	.	SFHLVRGDSYEQY
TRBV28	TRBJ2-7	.	ASSYQGSSYEQY